The rows below give T cell receptor beta chains drawn from one sample of a study of T-cell reconstitution after alpha-beta-depleted transplantation in children. TCRdb fed the PCR reads into MiXCR, producing one record per CDR3 protein. The sample holds about 830,000 distinct CDR3 sequences, approximately 15% seen once. The input for sequencing was PBMCs, mostly from graft donor cells, taken 360 days after TCRalphabeta/CD19-depleted stem cell transplant. These receptors were taken from a male patient younger than 18 who had a stem cell transplant for acute lymphoblastic leukemia, so the T cells may come from the graft donor. Both conserved end residues are part of each CDR3. D genes are given only for firm matches. Clone sizes are given selectively: once, few, many, or a class where the clone is expanded.

>TRBV4-1|few|TRBJ2-7|TRBD2
TGCGCCAGCAGCCAACCGACTAGCGGGGGCCTCTACGAGCAGTACTTC
CASSQPTSGGLYEQYF
>TRBV24-1|NA|TRBJ1-1|NA
TGTGCCACCAGCCACCGAGAAGGGAAAGCTTTCTTT
CATSHREGKAFF
>TRBV4-1|few|TRBJ2-1|TRBD2
TGCGCCAGCAGCCAAGATCGGACGGCGGGGGAAAGCTCCTACAATGAGCAGTTCTTC
CASSQDRTAGESSYNEQFF
>TRBV6-1|few|TRBJ2-4|TRBD1
TGTGCCAGCAGTACCGCCCCGGGACAGGGCGCAAACATTCAGTACTTC
CASSTAPGQGANIQYF
>TRBV13|few|TRBJ1-1|TRBD1
TGTGCCAGCAGCTCACCAGGACAGGGGCACACTGAAGCTTTCTTT
CASSSPGQGHTEAFF
>TRBV20-1|few|TRBJ2-5|TRBD2
TGCAGTGCTAAAGTCAGCGGGAGGGCGAAGACCCAGTACTTC
CSAKVSGRAKTQYF
>TRBV25-1|NA|TRBJ1-2|TRBD1
TGTGCCAGCAGTGCCCCGACAGGGGAGGGCTATGGCTACACCTTC
CASSAPTGEGYGYTF
>TRBV15|few|TRBJ2-5|TRBD2
TGTGCCACCAGCAGAGATCGCGGGGGGAAAGAGACCCAGTACTTC
CATSRDRGGKETQYF
>TRBV28|NA|TRBJ2-7|NA
TGTGCCAGCAGTTTACTGGCTTCAGAGTCGGAAGACGAGCAGTACTTC
CASSLLASESEDEQYF
>TRBV5-1|NA|TRBJ2-2|TRBD2
TGCGCCAGCAGCTTTGGACTAGCGGGAGGTATTTCAAACACCGGGGAGCTGTTTTTT
CASSFGLAGGISNTGELFF
>TRBV29-1|few|TRBJ2-3|NA
TGCAGCGCAAGTCGGATAGGGAGGACAGATACGCAGTATTTT
CSASRIGRTDTQYF
>TRBV7-9|NA|TRBJ2-3|NA
TGTGCCAGCAGCCTGCGCATGACTAGAGGACTCACAGATACGCAGTATTTT
CASSLRMTRGLTDTQYF
>TRBV5-1|NA|TRBJ2-7|NA
TGCGCCAGCAGCGATAGGACCGGGCAGTACTTC
CASSDRTGQYF
>TRBV9|NA|TRBJ2-1|TRBD2
TGTGCCAGCAGCGTATTACATCAGAGGGGACTAGAAGCGTACAATGAGCAGTTCTTC
CASSVLHQRGLEAYNEQFF
>TRBV6-5|once|TRBJ2-7|TRBD2
TGTGCCAGCAGTTACATGTCTGGCGGGAGCTCCTACGAGCAGTACTTC
CASSYMSGGSSYEQYF
>TRBV18|NA|TRBJ2-1|TRBD1
TGTGCCAGCTCACCACGGTCCACCTCGAGGGGGCATGAGCAGTTCTTC
CASSPRSTSRGHEQFF
>TRBV24-1|few|TRBJ2-1|TRBD1
TGTGCCACCAGTGATTCAGGGGGCCGAGCGGGCCGGCAGTTCTTC
CATSDSGGRAGRQFF
>TRBV12-3/TRBV12-4|NA|TRBJ2-7|TRBD2
TGTGCCAGCAGTTTAGGGGCGGGAGGGCTATCCTACGAGCAGTACTTC
CASSLGAGGLSYEQYF
>TRBV10-3|many|TRBJ2-7|NA
TGTGCCATTATGGATGGTAGCGGAAATTACGAGCAGTACTTC
CAIMDGSGNYEQYF
>TRBV20-1|NA|TRBJ2-1|NA
TGCAGTGCTAGAGAGGTTTTCCCCCCACTAGAGTTCTTC
CSAREVFPPLEFF
>TRBV19|once|TRBJ2-2|NA
TGTGCCAGTAGTGATCCAATGGGCCCGGGGGACACCGGGGAGCTGTTTTTT
CASSDPMGPGDTGELFF
>TRBV20-1|NA|TRBJ2-5|TRBD1
TGCAGTGCTTTCAACGGGACAGGGAACGAGACCCAGTACTTC
CSAFNGTGNETQYF
>TRBV12-3/TRBV12-4|few|TRBJ2-5|NA
TGTGCCAGCAGTTCCTCCACGAAGACCCAGTACTTC
CASSSSTKTQYF
>TRBV7-2|NA|TRBJ2-3|NA
TGTGCCAGCAGCTTAGCCAGAGTGCAGTATTTT
CASSLARVQYF
>TRBV24-1|many|TRBJ2-1|TRBD2
TGTGCCACCAGTGATTTGCTAGCGGGAGCCAAACCGTTCTTC
CATSDLLAGAKPFF
>TRBV4-1|NA|TRBJ2-2|NA
TGCGCCAGCAGCCAAGATTACCGGACTCTCCTGGAGCTGTTTTTT
CASSQDYRTLLELFF